The subject of this entry is one T cell receptor beta chain. No antigen is known for it. The record originates from a study of cytomegalovirus exposure and HLA in healthy donors. Background on the study: The use of the same platform for the 95 to 150 validation repertoires and the approximately 670 first-cohort repertoires was reported by a later analysis. Study results and caveats: According to a subsequent analysis, TCR clusters identified in the first cohort showed a tendency to co-occur across the approximately 120 validation repertoires. Specificity for CMV antigens was confirmed in vitro for three of the CMV-associated chains. The study flagged some 170 TCR beta chains as cytomegalovirus-associated.

Sequenced by immunoSEQ multiplex PCR; TCRdb stores in-frame clones only, minus some. There are some 120,000 clones in the sample; roughly 84% occur only once, and 2.1% lies in the top ten. There are 14 residues in the CDR3. From germline, CDR1 is SNHLY and CDR2 FYNNEI. The germline V and J ends were trimmed by 1 base and 0 bases, with 4 bases remaining between them. The clonotype was recovered from a young woman in good health and CMV-seronegative. The gene calls are TRBV2 and TRBJ1-5; D remains ambiguous. The sample comprised PBMCs. The CDR3 sequence: CASSEGSSNQPQHF. The CDR3 bases are TGTGCCAGCAGTGAAGGGAGTAGCAATCAGCCCCAGCATTTT.